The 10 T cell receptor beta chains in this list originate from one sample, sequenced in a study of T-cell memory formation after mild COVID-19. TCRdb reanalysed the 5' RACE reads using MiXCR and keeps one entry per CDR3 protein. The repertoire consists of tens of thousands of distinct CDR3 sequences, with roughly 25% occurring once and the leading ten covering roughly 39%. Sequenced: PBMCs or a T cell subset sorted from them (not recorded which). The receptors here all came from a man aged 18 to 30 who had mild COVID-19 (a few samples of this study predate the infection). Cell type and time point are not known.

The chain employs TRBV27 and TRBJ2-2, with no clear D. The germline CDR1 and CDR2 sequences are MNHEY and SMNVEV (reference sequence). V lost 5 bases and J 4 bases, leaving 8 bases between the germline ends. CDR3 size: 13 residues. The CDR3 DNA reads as TGTGCCAGCAGTGCCGACCTCACCGGGGAGCTGTTTTTT. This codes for CASSADLTGELFF.

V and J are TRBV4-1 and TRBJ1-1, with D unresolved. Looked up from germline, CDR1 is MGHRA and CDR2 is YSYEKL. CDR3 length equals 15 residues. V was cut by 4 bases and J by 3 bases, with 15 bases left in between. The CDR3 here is CASSLTWSLDTEAFF. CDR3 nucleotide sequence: TGCGCCAGCAGCCTTACATGGTCCCTCGACACTGAAGCTTTCTTT.

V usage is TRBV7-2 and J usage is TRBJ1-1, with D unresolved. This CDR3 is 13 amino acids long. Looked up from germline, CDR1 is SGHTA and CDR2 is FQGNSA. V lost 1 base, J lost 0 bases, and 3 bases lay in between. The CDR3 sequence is CASSLVLNTEAFF. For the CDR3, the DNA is TGTGCCAGCAGCTTAGTTTTGAACACTGAAGCTTTCTTT.

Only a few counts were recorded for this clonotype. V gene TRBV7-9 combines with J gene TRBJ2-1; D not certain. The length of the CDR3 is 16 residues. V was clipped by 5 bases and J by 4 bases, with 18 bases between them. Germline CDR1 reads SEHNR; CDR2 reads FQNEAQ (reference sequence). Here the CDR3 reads CASSLSYGRRYNEQFF. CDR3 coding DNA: TGTGCCAGCAGCCTGTCATACGGGCGTAGGTACAATGAGCAGTTCTTC.

The CDR3 DNA follows: TGTGCCAGCAGCCCGAGCGGGGAGAGCACAGATACGCAGTATTTT. Translating gives CASSPSGESTDTQYF. The rearrangement joins TRBV7-2 to TRBJ2-3; 7 bases map to TRBD2. Germline V gene lookup returns CDR1 SGHTA and CDR2 FQGNSA. The CDR3 is 15 amino acids. Losses at the gene ends were 5 bases for V and 0 bases for J; bases not matched to a gene: 5.

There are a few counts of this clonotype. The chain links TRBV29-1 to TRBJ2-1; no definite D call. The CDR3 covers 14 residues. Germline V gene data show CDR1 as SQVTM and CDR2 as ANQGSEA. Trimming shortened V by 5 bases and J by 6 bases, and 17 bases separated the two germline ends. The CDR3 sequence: CSVSFLVRFNEQFF. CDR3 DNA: TGCAGCGTTTCTTTTCTAGTTCGGTTCAATGAGCAGTTCTTC.

As DNA, the CDR3 is TGTGCCAGCAGTCAGGGCGATAGCAATCAGCCCCAGCATTTT. Protein: CASSQGDSNQPQHF. The V and J genes are TRBV7-8 and TRBJ1-5; perhaps TRBD1 as D (5 bases). The V and J ends lost 6 bases and 0 bases respectively, with 9 bases between them. Germline assignment: CDR1 SGHVS and CDR2 FQNEAQ. The CDR3 has 14 residues.

CDR3 sequence: CASSQGGTNEKLFF. In nucleotides, the CDR3 is TGCGCCAGCAGCCAAGGGGGAACAAATGAAAAACTGTTTTTT. The chain is built from TRBV4-1 and TRBJ1-4, with no clear D. Trimming shortened V by 1 base and J by 5 bases, and 8 bases separated the two germline ends. The CDR3 covers 14 residues. Germline V lookup: CDR1 MGHRA, CDR2 YSYEKL.

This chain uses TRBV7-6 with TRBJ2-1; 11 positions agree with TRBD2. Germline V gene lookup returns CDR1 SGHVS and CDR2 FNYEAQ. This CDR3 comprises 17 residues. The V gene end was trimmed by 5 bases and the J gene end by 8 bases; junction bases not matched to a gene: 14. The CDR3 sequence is CASSPPAGVAGGHEQFF. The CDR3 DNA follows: TGTGCCAGCAGCCCACCCGCAGGGGTAGCGGGGGGGCATGAGCAGTTCTTC. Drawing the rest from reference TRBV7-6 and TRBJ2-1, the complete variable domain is GAGVSQSPRYKVTKRGQDVALRCDPISGHVSLYWYRQALGQGPEFLTYFNYEAQQDKSGLPNDRFSAERPEGSISTLTIQRTEQRDSAMYRCASSPPAGVAGGHEQFFGPGTRLTVL.

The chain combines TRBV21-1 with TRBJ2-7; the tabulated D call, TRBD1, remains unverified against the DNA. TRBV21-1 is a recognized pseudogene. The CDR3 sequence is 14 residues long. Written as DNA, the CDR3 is TGTGCCAGCAGGCCCGGGACAGGGGGCTACGAGCAGTACGTC. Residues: CASRPGTGGYEQYV.